These T cell receptor beta chains were read from a single sample in a study of a mutant IDH1 vaccine in newly diagnosed glioma. Assay: immunoSEQ multiplex PCR; the TCRdb copy retains only in-frame clones and omits some. The top ten clones hold 2% to 2.5% of a sample with about 45,000 clones, roughly 92% of them seen once. These receptors lack a known antigen. The specimen comprised PBMCs, sampled from a glioma patient whose treatment included an IDH1 peptide vaccine. The receptors here all came from a man between 45 and 60 years old with glioma. Each CDR3 is given with its conserved first and last residue. A D gene is named only where the DNA matches it firmly. Clone sizes are given selectively: once, few, many, or a class where the clone is expanded.

v_gene	d_gene	j_gene	abundance	CDR3aa	CDR3nt
TRBV19	-	TRBJ2-2	-	CASSIGYSTGTGRMFF	TGTGCCAGTAGTATCGGGTATTCTACAGGGACCGGTAGAATGTTTTTT
TRBV6-5	TRBD1	TRBJ2-7	-	CASSSARTGAYEQYF	TGTGCCAGCAGTTCAGCCCGGACAGGGGCCTACGAGCAGTACTTC
TRBV7-8	-	TRBJ1-1	-	CASSLGRSEAFF	TGTGCCAGCAGCTTAGGACGCTCTGAAGCTTTCTTT
TRBV7-9	-	TRBJ1-1	-	CASSSPVGGLNTEAFF	TGTGCCAGCAGCTCGCCCGTGGGGGGACTGAACACTGAAGCTTTCTTT
TRBV6-1	-	TRBJ1-3	-	CASGETGNTIYF	TGTGCCAGTGGGGAGACTGGAAACACCATATATTTT
TRBV6-1	-	TRBJ1-5	-	CASRDVSNQPQHF	TGTGCCAGCAGGGACGTCAGCAATCAGCCCCAGCATTTT
TRBV9	TRBD1	TRBJ2-7	-	CASSPGQGGSYEQYF	TGTGCCAGCAGCCCCGGACAGGGAGGCTCCTACGAGCAGTACTTC
TRBV11-2	-	TRBJ2-6	-	CASSLEGNAGANVLTF	TGTGCCAGCAGCTTAGAAGGGAATGCTGGGGCCAACGTCCTGACTTTC
TRBV7-2	-	TRBJ1-2	once	CASSSDRGAYGYTF	TGTGCCAGCAGCTCCGATAGAGGTGCCTATGGCTACACCTTC
TRBV29-1	-	TRBJ2-3	-	CSVEGTASLELVTDTQYF	TGCAGCGTTGAAGGAACGGCCTCACTGGAGCTAGTCACAGATACGCAGTATTTT
TRBV30	-	TRBJ1-2	-	CAWTMDSAIPITF	TGTGCCTGGACAATGGACAGCGCTATACCTATCACCTTC
TRBV5-1	-	TRBJ1-1	-	CASSLRGGNTEAFF	TGCGCCAGCAGCTTGCGGGGGGGAAACACTGAAGCTTTCTTT
TRBV27	TRBD1	TRBJ2-7	-	CASSGQGESTYEQYF	TGTGCCAGCTCGGGACAGGGCGAAAGTACCTACGAGCAGTACTTC
TRBV9	-	TRBJ1-1	-	CASSVVRGNTEAFF	TGTGCCAGCAGCGTAGTGCGAGGGAACACTGAAGCTTTCTTT
TRBV7-2	TRBD1	TRBJ1-2	-	CASSSRGGTGYGYTF	TGTGCCAGCAGCTCCCGAGGGGGCACGGGCTATGGCTACACCTTC
TRBV29-1	-	TRBJ2-7	-	CSVVSPTSYEQYF	TGCAGCGTTGTGTCACCCACATCCTACGAGCAATACTTC
TRBV6-5	-	TRBJ1-1	few	CASSYRGLNTEAFF	TGTGCCAGCAGTTATAGGGGATTAAACACTGAAGCTTTCTTT
TRBV19	TRBD2	TRBJ2-1	-	CASSDSGGPYNEQFF	TGTGCCAGTAGCGATAGCGGGGGCCCCTACAATGAGCAGTTCTTC
TRBV9	TRBD2	TRBJ2-1	-	CASSVGLAGNHEQFF	TGTGCCAGCAGCGTGGGACTAGCGGGGAATCATGAGCAGTTCTTC
TRBV18	TRBD1	TRBJ1-2	-	CASSPMGTGIVYGYTF	TGTGCCAGCTCACCAATGGGGACAGGGATTGTCTATGGCTACACCTTC
TRBV7-8	-	TRBJ2-3	-	CASSHRDHTDTQYF	TGTGCCAGCAGCCACCGGGACCACACAGATACGCAGTATTTT
TRBV4-3	TRBD2	TRBJ2-2	-	CASSSLAGDTGELFF	TGCGCCAGCAGCTCTCTAGCGGGAGACACCGGGGAGCTGTTTTTT
TRBV27	-	TRBJ2-7	-	CASSLGHRAEQYF	TGTGCCAGCAGTTTAGGACACCGGGCCGAGCAGTACTTC
TRBV19	TRBD1	TRBJ2-7	-	CASSMGTGSYEQYF	TGTGCCAGTAGTATGGGGACAGGGTCCTACGAGCAGTACTTC
TRBV4-1	TRBD2	TRBJ2-5	-	CASTGAHSGRNQETQYF	TGCGCCAGCACGGGGGCGCATAGCGGGAGGAACCAAGAGACCCAGTACTTC
TRBV5-1	TRBD1	TRBJ1-1	-	CASSRGQGEAFF	TGCGCCAGCAGCCGAGGACAGGGCGAAGCTTTCTTT
TRBV6-1	-	TRBJ1-5	-	CASSGGLRPQHF	TGTGCCAGCAGTGGGGGGCTTCGGCCCCAGCATTTT
TRBV2	TRBD1	TRBJ1-1	-	CASSEGRGPMNTEAFF	TGTGCCAGCAGTGAAGGAAGGGGGCCTATGAACACTGAAGCTTTCTTT
TRBV18	-	TRBJ1-5	-	CASSRGGAGQPQHF	TGTGCCAGCTCCCGGGGGGGGGCCGGACAGCCCCAGCATTTT
TRBV5-6	-	TRBJ2-5	once	CASSLGQPGETQYF	TGTGCCAGCAGCTTGGGCCAGCCGGGAGAGACCCAGTACTTC
TRBV27	-	TRBJ1-1	-	CASSLFGGPNTEAFF	TGTGCCAGCAGTTTATTCGGGGGCCCGAACACTGAAGCTTTCTTT
TRBV4-1	-	TRBJ1-4	-	CASSQPYRATNEKLFF	TGCGCCAGCAGCCAACCCTACAGGGCCACTAATGAAAAACTGTTTTTT
TRBV11-2	-	TRBJ2-1	-	CASSLADYVRYNEQFF	TGTGCCAGCAGCTTAGCGGACTACGTGAGATACAATGAGCAGTTCTTC
TRBV19	TRBD1	TRBJ2-2	-	CASSWTGRAAGELFF	TGTGCCAGTAGTTGGACAGGTCGGGCGGCCGGGGAGCTGTTTTTT
TRBV7-8	TRBD1	TRBJ2-5	-	CASSFNRGQGETQYF	TGTGCCAGCAGCTTTAACAGGGGGCAAGGAGAGACCCAGTACTTC
TRBV10-1	TRBD1	TRBJ2-7	-	CASTTGVYEQYF	TGCGCCAGCACGACAGGGGTCTACGAGCAGTACTTC
TRBV6-5	TRBD1	TRBJ1-2	-	CASSSNRGSNYGYTF	TGTGCCAGCAGTTCAAACAGGGGTTCCAACTATGGCTACACCTTC
TRBV7-2	-	TRBJ1-2	-	CASSQQGSDYGYTF	TGTGCCAGCAGTCAACAGGGTTCGGACTATGGCTACACCTTC
TRBV4-1	TRBD1	TRBJ1-2	few	CASSQGSRTGSYGYTF	TGCGCCAGCAGCCAAGGATCTCGGACAGGCAGCTATGGCTACACCTTC
TRBV6-6	TRBD2	TRBJ2-1	-	CASSPAGGGEFF	TGTGCCAGCAGTCCCGCGGGAGGAGGTGAGTTCTTC
TRBV7-2	-	TRBJ2-7	-	CASSLLTGRIHEQYF	TGTGCCAGCAGCTTATTAACAGGGAGGATCCACGAGCAGTACTTC
TRBV15	-	TRBJ2-1	-	CATSRDSPPLGEQFF	TGTGCCACCAGCAGAGATTCGCCCCCACTAGGAGAGCAGTTCTTC
TRBV4-3	-	TRBJ1-2	-	CASSQDLGGAYGYTF	TGCGCCAGCAGCCAAGATCTGGGAGGGGCCTATGGCTACACCTTC
TRBV2	-	TRBJ2-7	few	CASSEEVSGEQYF	TGTGCCAGCAGTGAAGAGGTGTCAGGCGAGCAGTACTTC
TRBV15	-	TRBJ2-1	-	CATSRARGRDNEQFF	TGTGCCACCAGCAGAGCTCGGGGCCGGGACAATGAGCAGTTCTTC
TRBV30	TRBD2	TRBJ2-7	-	CAWSVGTSETYEQYF	TGTGCCTGGAGTGTAGGGACTAGCGAGACCTACGAGCAGTACTTC
TRBV18	TRBD1	TRBJ1-2	-	CASSPKGLAGGYGYTF	TGTGCCAGCTCACCCAAGGGGTTGGCAGGGGGATATGGCTACACCTTC
TRBV19	TRBD2	TRBJ2-1	-	CASSQIAGAFYNEQFF	TGTGCCAGTAGTCAAATAGCGGGAGCCTTCTACAATGAGCAGTTCTTC
TRBV9	-	TRBJ2-7	-	CASSPPGRGSYEQYF	TGTGCCAGCAGCCCTCCCGGACGGGGCTCCTACGAGCAGTACTTC
TRBV5-5	-	TRBJ1-1	-	CASSWGGETEAFF	TGTGCCAGCAGCTGGGGAGGGGAGACTGAAGCTTTCTTT
TRBV15	-	TRBJ2-1	-	CATSRDVTYNEQFF	TGTGCCACCAGCAGAGATGTGACCTACAATGAGCAGTTCTTC
TRBV30	-	TRBJ2-7	-	CAWSIGLAVRYEQYF	TGTGCCTGGAGTATAGGGCTAGCAGTAAGGTACGAGCAGTACTTC
TRBV9	-	TRBJ2-1	-	CASSALGVSLSEQFF	TGTGCCAGCAGCGCTCTCGGGGTCTCGCTTTCTGAGCAGTTCTTC
TRBV19	-	TRBJ2-7	-	CASSGQGSTSYEQYF	TGTGCCAGTAGCGGTCAGGGGTCCACTTCCTACGAGCAGTACTTC